This T cell receptor beta chain emerged from a study of blood T cells in healthy people across ages (dated by TCRdb to between 2014 and 2017). Turning to the overall study: Template switching captured roughly one uniquely barcoded TCR beta cDNA molecule per two T cells in model experiments. Age-related changes in TCR beta repertoire diversity were measured in the study by deep sequencing normalized with unique cDNA molecular identifiers. The donors were divided into four age groups: young (average approximately 17 years), middle-aged (roughly 40), aged (about 62) and long-lived (82). Donors of different ages were randomly distributed across sequencing lanes to avoid experimental bias. Two additional independent replicas of 1 million unique cDNA reads from the same blood draw were analyzed for two donors (one aged 18 to 30 and one aged 80 or older). Study-level results and caveats: Donor CMV infection status was unknown, potentially confounding age-related changes in expanded clonotypes. As age increased, observed TCR beta diversity per million T cells dropped in a roughly linear way, and a significant reduction was already evident by age approximately 40. Total diversity estimates from one million sequenced T cells were considered lower bounds and underestimates. There was a strong correlation between observed TCR beta diversity and the percentage of naive T cells measured by flow cytometry. Conclusive comparison of naive and antigen-experienced compartments was prevented by the profiling of bulk unsorted PBMCs. The long-lived group showed more naive CD4+ T cells, fewer expanded clones and increased TCR diversity than the aged group, suggesting age selection.

The library was prepared using 5' RACE. Sequencing was performed on an Illumina HiSeq 2500. A second about 7 to 12 cycle PCR used a sample-barcoded 5' primer and a J-beta primer mix. A template-switch 5' adaptor carrying 12 random nucleotides introduced a unique molecular identifier onto each TCR beta cDNA molecule. Each sample yielded at least 2.5 million CDR3-containing paired-end reads. First-strand cDNA synthesis was performed from all RNA using the Mint cDNA synthesis kit, with priming by a TRBC-specific oligonucleotide. After uracil-DNA glycosylase treatment, a first 18-cycle PCR used universal primers M1SS and BC2_uni_R on all cDNA. The source study handled its data this way. Each sample was normalized by randomly selecting 1 million high-quality reads, each carrying a distinct molecular identifier. Reads sharing molecular identifiers were discarded rather than binned into consensus sequences. CDR3 identification, clonotype clustering and error correction used MiTCR with a Q25 quality threshold and the strictest error-elimination algorithm. A nonparametric unseen species model using Euler transformation provided a lower-bound estimate of total TCR beta diversity. The public reads were reanalyzed by TCRdb: fastp trimming at Q25, MiXCR alignment, in-frame beta chains only. Records with the same CDR3 protein are collapsed into one entry carrying the most frequent genes and DNA. TCRdb's processing, not the authors' own work, is the source of the V and J calls. A total of roughly 2 million distinct CDR3 sequences appear in this sample, just under 50% of them only once. Approximately 2% of the sample is taken by the ten largest.

Comment on this clonotype: The specificity of this receptor is unknown. Nothing much larger sits one base from this clone, and base qualities are not available.

V is trimmed back by 8 bases and J by 4 bases, and the junction contains 16 bases that no gene match accounts for. Including cysteine and phenylalanine, the CDR3 has 17 amino acids. Solely the CDR3 DNA is kept, with 51 bases framed from the first base. CDR1 and CDR2 were assigned from the germline V gene (reference sequence) as LGHDT and YNNKEL. The donors were around 39 Caucasian individuals from Russia, aged 6 to 90 years, who were systemically healthy. Each donor gave 9.5 to 10 milliliters of peripheral blood, drawn into EDTA-treated Vacutainer tubes. Ficoll-Paque density-gradient centrifugation was used to isolate PBMCs, with at least 7 million per sample. Total RNA was extracted from PBMCs with Trizol reagent, with at least 6 micrograms obtained per sample. The percentages of naive CD45RAhigh/CD27high T cells were determined by flow cytometry on a PBMC aliquot from every donor.

The source is a woman in her forties in good health. Sequenced material: blood. The rearranged chain carries TRBV3-1 and TRBJ2-1, with 8 junctional bases fitting TRBD2. The CDR3 reads as follows: CASGGGSLARGYNEQFF. Read as DNA, the sequence is TGTGCCAGCGGCGGGGGGAGTCTGGCGCGGGGATACAATGAGCAGTTCTTC.